This T cell receptor (beta chain) was found in a study of regulatory T cells in long-lasting Graves disease. Study-wide findings and caveats: Persistent disease samples used TRBV28, TRBJ1-2 and TRBJ2-5 preferentially.

Library construction for TCR beta used iRepertoire HTBI primers and Arm-PCR of CDR3 regions. TCRdb reprocessed the multiplex PCR reads via MiXCR and lists one record per CDR3 protein. Of about 540,000 distinct CDR3 sequences detected, about 13% appear once; the ten largest clones hold about 10%. This clonotype has ten or more counts. Antigen unknown. The time point denotes: newly diagnosed GD, antithyroid drugs for less than 3 months. PBMCs provided the RNA from which the TCR library was made. The CDR3 runs to 15 residues. Losses at the gene ends were 6 bases for V and 5 bases for J; bases not matched to a gene: 9. This same sample was also taken into another study, of T cells in Graves' hyperthyroidism and ophthalmopathy. Turning to that study: Researchers defined stable Graves' hyperthyroidism as no ophthalmopathy progression within 18 months. Patients having uncontrolled infection, another autoimmune disease, pregnancy or lactation were not included.

The chain employs TRBV12-3 or TRBV12-4 and TRBJ2-7, with TRBD1 matching over 11 bases. This clonotype was obtained from a man aged 25 to 40 with Graves disease. This sample comprised peripheral blood mononuclear cells (PBMCs), obtained at new diagnosis, from a patient treated with antithyroid drugs. For the CDR3, the DNA is TGTGCCAGCAGCGGCCGGGACAGGGGGGCGGACGAGCAGTACTTC. It translates to CASSGRDRGADEQYF.